One and the same sample provided the 4 T cell receptor beta chains below, sequenced in a study of T cells in Graves' hyperthyroidism and ophthalmopathy. Amplification targeted TCR beta CDR3 regions from RNA transcripts. The TCR CDR3 was amplified in a first-round RT-PCR using the HTBI primer set. TCRdb analysed the multiplex PCR reads with MiXCR anew, one entry per CDR3 protein. The sample lists around 280,000 distinct CDR3 sequences; roughly an eighth were seen once. Specimen: blood. The receptors derive from a woman between 35 and 50 years old with Graves' hyperthyroidism.

The rearrangement uses TRBV20-1 and TRBJ2-4, with 12 positions matching TRBD2. Per the germline V gene, CDR1 is DFQATT and CDR2 is SNEGSKA (reference sequence). V trimming: 6 bases; J trimming: 6 bases; junction bases outside the gene matches: 12. CDR3 length: 16 residues. In nucleotides, the CDR3 is TGCAGTGCCGTTCCCCATCCGACTAGCGGGAGAAACATTCAGTACTTC. Protein: CSAVPHPTSGRNIQYF.

This clonotype was seen at least ten times. V and J are TRBV27 and TRBJ1-1; D is possibly TRBD1 (6 bases). There are 19 residues in the CDR3. V was trimmed by 6 bases and J by 2 bases, leaving 28 bases between them. Germline lookup yields CDR1 MNHEY and CDR2 SMNVEV (reference sequence). CDR3 loop: CASRALTGRLGRLNTEAFF. CDR3 bases: TGTGCCAGCAGGGCCCTCACAGGGCGCCTGGGAAGACTTAACACTGAAGCTTTCTTT.

The rearrangement uses TRBV6-2 or TRBV6-3 and TRBJ2-1; TRBD1 aligns across 10 bases. The CDR3 is made up of 17 amino acids. The V and J ends lost 7 bases and 5 bases, in that order; junction bases with no gene match: 14. Germline CDR1 and CDR2: MNHEY and SVGEGT. The CDR3: CASTFFTGTGANNEQFF. CDR3 in DNA: TGTGCCAGCACCTTCTTTACCGGGACAGGGGCGAACAATGAGCAGTTCTTC.

This clonotype is judged medium-sized. The rearrangement uses TRBV28 and TRBJ2-7, with 9 bases that match TRBD1. CDR3 length equals 15 residues. Germline CDR1 reads MDHEN; CDR2 reads SYDVKM. V trimming: 7 bases; J trimming: 2 bases; junction bases outside the gene matches: 9. The CDR3 nucleotides read TGTGCCAGCAACCCAACAGGGGGCCTAACCTACGAGCAGTACTTC. The encoded protein is CASNPTGGLTYEQYF.